A selection of T cell receptor beta chains follows, all from one sample in a study of CD8+CD57+ T cells in acquired aplastic anemia. TCRdb fed the reads into MiXCR, producing one record per CDR3 protein. In the table there are roughly 190,000 distinct CDR3 sequences, roughly half of which are singletons. The sequencing sample was made of sorted CD4+, CD8+, or CD8+CD57+ T cells (not recorded which) from PBMCs. These receptors were obtained from a human donor with aplastic anemia. Both conserved end residues are part of each CDR3. A D gene is named only where the DNA matches it firmly. Clone size appears in some rows only: once, few, many, or a class for an expanded clone.

TRBV5-5	NA	TRBJ2-7	TRBD2	CASSSSSGRFCEQYF	TGTGCCAGCAGTTCCTCTAGCGGGAGGTTCTGCGAGCAGTACTTC
TRBV25-1	NA	TRBJ1-1	NA	CASSAIPGPSEAFF	TGTGCCAGCAGTGCTATCCCGGGACCCTCTGAAGCTTTCTTT
TRBV10-2	NA	TRBJ1-6	NA	CASSDPGGRGSPPLHF	TGCGCCAGCAGTGACCCCGGGGGTAGGGGGTCTCCACCCCTCCACTTT
TRBV12-3/TRBV12-4	NA	TRBJ1-2	TRBD1	CASSGTGVGYTF	TGTGCCAGCAGCGGGACAGGGGTCGGCTACACCTTC
TRBV7-9	NA	TRBJ1-1	NA	CASSHGHLNTEAFF	TGTGCCAGCAGCCATGGACACTTGAACACTGAAGCTTTCTTT
TRBV5-1	many	TRBJ2-2	TRBD2	CASSLIAGEVGELFF	TGCGCCAGCAGCTTGATAGCGGGAGAGGTCGGGGAGCTGTTTTTT
TRBV12-3/TRBV12-4	many	TRBJ2-1	NA	CASSLEGRGKFF	TGTGCCAGCAGTTTAGAGGGACGAGGAAAGTTCTTC
TRBV15	few	TRBJ1-5	NA	CATSRVAGDQPQHF	TGTGCCACCAGCAGAGTTGCAGGGGATCAGCCCCAGCATTTT
TRBV5-1	many	TRBJ2-7	NA	CASSLQGPEGQYF	TGCGCCAGCAGCTTGCAGGGACCGGAGGGGCAGTACTTC
TRBV24-1	many	TRBJ2-3	TRBD2	CATSRLAGEVDTQYF	TGTGCCACCAGTCGACTAGCGGGAGAAGTAGATACGCAGTATTTT
TRBV24-1	NA	TRBJ1-5	NA	CATSVKESNQPQHF	TGTGCCACCAGTGTGAAGGAGAGCAATCAGCCCCAGCATTTT
TRBV5-6	NA	TRBJ2-7	NA	CASSPVLGSYEQYF	TGTGCCAGCAGCCCCGTACTGGGGTCCTACGAGCAGTACTTC
TRBV10-2	NA	TRBJ1-1	NA	CASSVTVENTEAFF	TGCGCCAGCAGTGTTACAGTCGAGAACACTGAAGCTTTCTTT
TRBV5-4	NA	TRBJ1-4	TRBD1	CASSSGYTGQSGTNEKLFF	TGTGCCAGCAGCTCGGGATACACGGGACAGTCGGGAACTAATGAAAAACTGTTTTTT
TRBV14	NA	TRBJ2-6	NA	CASSQDGFGANVLTF	TGTGCCAGCAGCCAAGATGGGTTTGGGGCCAACGTCCTGACTTTC
TRBV7-8	NA	TRBJ1-2	NA	CASSLKGNYGYTF	TGTGCCAGCAGCCTGAAGGGAAACTATGGCTACACCTTC
TRBV11-2	NA	TRBJ1-1	NA	CASSLGLHTEAFF	TGTGCCAGCAGCTTAGGTTTGCACACTGAAGCTTTCTTT
TRBV20-1	NA	TRBJ1-2	NA	CSARDSSYYGYTF	TGCAGTGCTAGAGACAGTTCTTACTATGGCTACACCTTC
TRBV7-8	few	TRBJ2-3	NA	CASSSARDTQYF	TGTGCCAGCAGCTCCGCCCGAGATACGCAGTATTTT
TRBV29-1	NA	TRBJ2-1	TRBD1	CSALGQNSYNEQFF	TGCAGCGCCCTGGGACAGAACTCCTACAATGAGCAGTTCTTC
TRBV5-1	many	TRBJ2-2	NA	CASSFQATGELFF	TGCGCCAGCAGCTTTCAGGCGACCGGGGAGCTGTTTTTT
TRBV6-6	few	TRBJ2-7	TRBD2	CASSYRGVRNYEQYF	TGTGCCAGCAGTTATCGGGGGGTACGAAATTACGAGCAGTACTTC
TRBV7-8	NA	TRBJ2-7	NA	CASSSRGYEQYF	TGTGCCAGCAGCTCTAGGGGCTACGAGCAGTACTTC
TRBV9	NA	TRBJ2-7	NA	CASSPLGHSYEQYF	TGTGCCAGCAGCCCGTTGGGTCACTCCTACGAGCAGTACTTC
TRBV6-2/TRBV6-3	NA	TRBJ2-1	TRBD2	CAISYSRLAGEYNEQFF	TGTGCCATCAGTTACTCCCGGCTAGCGGGAGAGTACAATGAGCAGTTCTTC
TRBV5-1	many	TRBJ2-2	TRBD1	CASSLGQGARTGELFF	TGCGCCAGCAGCCTCGGACAGGGGGCACGTACCGGGGAGCTGTTTTTT
TRBV24-1	few	TRBJ2-1	TRBD2	CATSDQGLAEYNEQFF	TGTGCCACCAGTGACCAGGGACTAGCGGAATACAATGAGCAGTTCTTC
TRBV2	NA	TRBJ2-5	NA	CASIVLGGPLETQYF	TGTGCCAGCATAGTCCTAGGCGGACCTCTGGAGACCCAGTACTTC
TRBV10-3	NA	TRBJ2-5	TRBD1	CAISESNTGAGETQYF	TGTGCCATCAGTGAGTCAAATACAGGGGCCGGGGAGACCCAGTACTTC
TRBV20-1	many	TRBJ2-3	NA	CSALSGDTQYF	TGCAGTGCCCTCTCAGGAGATACGCAGTATTTT
TRBV7-3	NA	TRBJ2-3	NA	CASSLGQGGVTDTQYF	TGTGCCAGCAGCTTGGGGCAGGGTGGGGTCACAGATACGCAGTATTTT
TRBV20-1	NA	TRBJ1-1	NA	CSARERGLRTFINTEAFF	TGCAGTGCTAGAGAGAGGGGCCTTCGGACATTCATCAACACTGAAGCTTTCTTT
TRBV6-5	NA	TRBJ2-7	NA	CASSYSAGHTYEQYF	TGTGCCAGCAGTTACTCCGCGGGACACACCTACGAGCAGTACTTC
TRBV6-1	many	TRBJ2-7	NA	CASSRRLEDYEQYF	TGTGCCAGCAGCCGTAGACTAGAAGACTACGAGCAGTACTTC
TRBV29-1	few	TRBJ1-2	NA	CSVEEGRRYGYTF	TGCAGCGTTGAAGAGGGCAGGCGGTATGGCTACACCTTC
TRBV2	few	TRBJ2-2	NA	CASNVGRDTGELFF	TGTGCCAGCAACGTGGGGCGCGACACCGGGGAGCTGTTTTTT
TRBV7-7	few	TRBJ1-6	NA	CASSLNRNSPLHF	TGTGCCAGCAGCTTAAATCGTAATTCACCCCTCCACTTT
TRBV7-3	many	TRBJ1-2	TRBD1	CASSWRQGAGNYTF	TGTGCCAGCAGCTGGAGACAGGGGGCGGGGAACTACACCTTC
TRBV10-1	few	TRBJ2-3	NA	CASSESGPRGKPDTQYF	TGCGCCAGCAGTGAGTCTGGTCCTAGGGGAAAACCAGATACGCAGTATTTT
TRBV9	many	TRBJ2-2	NA	CAAAGPNTGELFF	TGTGCCGCGGCAGGGCCCAACACCGGGGAGCTGTTTTTT
TRBV6-1	NA	TRBJ1-6	NA	CASSPNGGRSSPLHF	TGTGCCAGCAGTCCGAACGGGGGGCGTAGTTCACCCCTCCACTTT
TRBV2	many	TRBJ1-2	NA	CASTGGSYGYTF	TGTGCCAGCACCGGGGGGAGCTATGGCTACACCTTC
TRBV7-3	many	TRBJ2-1	NA	CASSSRLGSYNEQFF	TGTGCCAGCAGCTCCCGTCTAGGATCCTACAATGAGCAGTTCTTC